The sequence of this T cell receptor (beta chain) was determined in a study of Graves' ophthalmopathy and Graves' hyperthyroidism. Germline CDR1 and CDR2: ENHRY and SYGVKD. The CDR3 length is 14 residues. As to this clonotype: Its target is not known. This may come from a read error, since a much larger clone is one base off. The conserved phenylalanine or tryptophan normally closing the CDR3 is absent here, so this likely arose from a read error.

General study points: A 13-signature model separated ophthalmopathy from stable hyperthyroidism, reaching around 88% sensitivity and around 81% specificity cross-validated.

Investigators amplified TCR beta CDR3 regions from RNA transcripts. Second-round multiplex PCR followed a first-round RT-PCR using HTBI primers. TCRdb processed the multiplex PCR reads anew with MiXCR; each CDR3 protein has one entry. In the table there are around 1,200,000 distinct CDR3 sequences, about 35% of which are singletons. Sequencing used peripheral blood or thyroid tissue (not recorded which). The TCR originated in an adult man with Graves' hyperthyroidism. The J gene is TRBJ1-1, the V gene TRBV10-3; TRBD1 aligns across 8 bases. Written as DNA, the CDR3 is TGTGCCAGCAGTTCAGGGGGCGCGAACACTGAAGCTTTCCTT. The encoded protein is CASSSGGANTEAFL.